The entry that follows covers one T cell receptor beta chain sequence. No antigen is known for it. Terminally differentiated effector memory CD45RA+ cells were left out of the naive CD8 fraction, which was CD45RO-negative and positively selected for CCR7. The donors were adults (healthy and HIV-negative) with no recent acute infections or vaccinations. The data were obtained in a study of shared clonotypes between healthy human individuals. The CDR3 totals 15 residues. V was pared by 3 bases and J by 0 bases, with 9 bases between. Germline CDR1 is MNHNS and CDR2 is SASEGT. General study points: Naive subsets usually exceeded memory subsets in estimated richness. Exclusively blood specimens were collected; tissue repertoires likely differ.

Here immunoSEQ multiplex PCR was the method, and the copy in TCRdb shows in-frame clones only, minus some. Among hundreds of thousands of clones listed, around 96% were seen once. This sequence joins TRBV6-1 and TRBJ1-3, with D perhaps TRBD1 (5 bases). The TCR comes from a woman aged 25 to 45 in good health. The sequencing sample was made of naive CD8+ T cells sorted from blood. CDR3 coding DNA: TGTGCCAGCAGTGAGGGACGGAACTCTGGAAACACCATATATTTT. This gives the protein CASSEGRNSGNTIYF.